A single sample gave rise to the 8 T cell receptor beta chains below, sequenced in a study of T-cell reconstitution after alpha-beta-depleted transplantation in children. Unique molecular identifiers tagged the TCRbeta library. TCRdb fed the PCR reads into MiXCR, producing one record per CDR3 protein. The sample carries a few hundred thousand distinct CDR3 sequences, approximately 10% recorded once. The material was peripheral blood, obtained 180 days after TCRalphabeta/CD19-depleted stem cell transplant. The receptors derive from a male patient between 2 and 10 years old who had a stem cell transplant for chronic granulomatous disease, so the T cells may come from the graft donor.

This clonotype has at least ten counts. The J gene is TRBJ1-1, the V gene TRBV12-3 or TRBV12-4; 9 nucleotides line up with TRBD1. V was clipped by 5 bases and J by 3 bases; unmatched bases: 10. This CDR3 comprises 16 residues. DNA for the CDR3: TGTGCCAGCAGTCCCCGGGACAGGGCGAGGGACACTGAAGCTTTCTTT. This encodes CASSPRDRARDTEAFF.

Many counts were recorded for this clonotype. The chain is built from TRBV7-9 and TRBJ1-2; 8 nucleotides agree with TRBD1. CDR3 length equals 15 residues. Trimming took 5 bases from V and 3 from J; bases not matched to a gene: 8. Germline CDR1 reads SEHNR; CDR2 reads FQNEAQ (reference sequence). Here the CDR3 DNA reads TGTGCCAGCAGCCGGACCGGGACAGGAGACTATGGCTACACCTTC. Its translation is CASSRTGTGDYGYTF.

This clonotype has ten or more counts. The J gene is TRBJ1-2, the V gene TRBV25-1, with TRBD1 as a possible D gene (6 bases). From germline, CDR1 is MGHDK and CDR2 SYGVNS. V was trimmed by 4 bases and J by 8 bases, leaving 11 bases between them. There are 12 residues in the CDR3. The CDR3, as DNA: TGTGCCAGCAGTGCCAGGGGTGGGGGCTACACCTTC. This sequence encodes CASSARGGGYTF.

At least ten counts were recorded for this clonotype. V and J are TRBV20-1 and TRBJ2-3, with 11 bases lining up with TRBD2. The CDR3 has 17 residues. V lost 3 bases to trimming and J lost 0 bases; unmatched junction nucleotides: 8. Germline V gives CDR1 DFQATT, CDR2 SNEGSKA (reference sequence). CDR3 in amino acids: CSASPYRLAGSTDTQYF. The CDR3 DNA sequence: TGCAGTGCTAGTCCCTATCGACTAGCGGGGAGCACAGATACGCAGTATTTT.

This clonotype was observed at least ten times. V usage is TRBV25-1 and J usage is TRBJ2-1; D is possibly TRBD2 (5 bases). The V end was cut by 4 bases, the J end by 7 bases, with 14 bases between. Looked up from germline, CDR1 is MGHDK and CDR2 is SYGVNS. The CDR3 spans 14 residues. CDR3 DNA: TGTGCCAGCAGTGGAGAGGGAGCGGAAAATGAGCAGTTCTTC. Translated: CASSGEGAENEQFF.

Ten or more counts support this clonotype. The CDR3, as DNA: TGTGCCAGCAGCGTCCCTTCCGAGGGGCGTGGGACCGGGGAGCTGTTTTTT. This codes for CASSVPSEGRGTGELFF. The chain employs TRBV9 and TRBJ2-2; D may be TRBD1 or TRBD2 (5 bases each). Germline assignment: CDR1 SGDLS and CDR2 YYNGEE. Between the trimmed V and J ends, which lost 2 bases and 5 bases, there was a span of 19 bases. The CDR3 extends over 17 amino acids.

Remarks on this clonotype: A much larger clonotype is one base distant, so this may be a read error. The chain links TRBV11-3 to TRBJ2-3, with 8 bases lining up with TRBD1. Germline V lookup: CDR1 SGHNT, CDR2 YENEEA. The CDR3 consists of 15 residues. The CDR3 DNA reads TGTCCCAGCAGCTGGGGCAGGGGGCGGGAAGATACGCAGTATTTT. Encoded protein: CPSSWGRGREDTQYF.

This clonotype was picked up many times. The genes are TRBV6-6 and TRBJ1-4, with TRBD1 as a possible D gene (6 bases). There are 13 residues in the CDR3. Germline values: CDR1 MNHNY, CDR2 SVGAGI (reference sequence). With 4 bases removed from V and 8 bases from J, the gap between germline ends came to 11 bases. Written as DNA, the CDR3 is TGTGCCAGCAGTTTGGACAGTCTGGAAAAACTGTTTTTT. Protein sequence: CASSLDSLEKLFF.